The T cell receptor (beta chain) under discussion was sequenced for a study of OX40 agonist ivuxolimab in advanced cancers. V trimming: 5 bases; J trimming: 5 bases; junction bases outside the gene matches: 5. The CDR3 has 14 residues. Findings and limits, study-wide: Undetermined was the antigen specificity of the expanded peripheral T cells.

Regarding this clone: Antigen specificity is unknown.

This table comes from immunoSEQ multiplex PCR, and its TCRdb copy is limited to in-frame clones, with some not included. There are about 35,000 clones in the sample; 65% to 85% occur only once, and just over 14% lies in the top ten. This chain uses TRBV7-1 with TRBJ2-7, with TRBD1 matching 11 bases. TRBV7-1 is given ORF status, its function remaining uncertain. The sample was CD4+ or CD8+ T cells sorted from blood, taken in a trial of the OX40 agonist ivuxolimab. The clonotype originates from an adult with an advanced solid tumor such as melanoma, head and neck, liver or kidney cancer. CDR3 region: CASSQPGQGDEQYF. In DNA, the CDR3 is TGTGCCAGCAGCCAGCCGGGACAGGGGGACGAGCAGTACTTC.